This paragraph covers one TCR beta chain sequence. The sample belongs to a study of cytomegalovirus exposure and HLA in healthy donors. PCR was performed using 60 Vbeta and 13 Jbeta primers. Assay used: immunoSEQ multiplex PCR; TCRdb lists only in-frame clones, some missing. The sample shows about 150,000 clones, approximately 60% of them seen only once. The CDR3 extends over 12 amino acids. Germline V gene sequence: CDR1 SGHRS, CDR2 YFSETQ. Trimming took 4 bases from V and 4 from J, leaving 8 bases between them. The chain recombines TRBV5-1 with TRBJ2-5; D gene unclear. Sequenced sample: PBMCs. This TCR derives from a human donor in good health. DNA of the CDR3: TGCGCCAGCAGCCTGGCTTTAGAGACCCAGTACTTC. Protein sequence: CASSLALETQYF.